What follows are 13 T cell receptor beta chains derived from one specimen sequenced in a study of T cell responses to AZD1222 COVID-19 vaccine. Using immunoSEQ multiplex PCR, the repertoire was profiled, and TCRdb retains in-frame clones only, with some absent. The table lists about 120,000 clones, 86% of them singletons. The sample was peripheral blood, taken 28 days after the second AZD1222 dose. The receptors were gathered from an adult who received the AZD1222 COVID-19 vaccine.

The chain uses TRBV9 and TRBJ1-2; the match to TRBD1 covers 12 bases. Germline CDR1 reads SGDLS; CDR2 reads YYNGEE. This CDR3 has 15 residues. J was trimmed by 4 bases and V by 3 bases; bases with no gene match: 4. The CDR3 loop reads CASSAGQGAIYGYTF. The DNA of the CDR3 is TGTGCCAGCAGCGCGGGACAGGGGGCCATCTATGGCTACACCTTC. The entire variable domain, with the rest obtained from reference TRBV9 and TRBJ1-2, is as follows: DSGVTQTPKHLITATGQRVTLRCSPRSGDLSVYWYQQSLDQGLQFLIQYYNGEERAKGNILERFSAQQFPDLHSELNLSSLELGDSALYFCASSAGQGAIYGYTFGSGTRLTVV.

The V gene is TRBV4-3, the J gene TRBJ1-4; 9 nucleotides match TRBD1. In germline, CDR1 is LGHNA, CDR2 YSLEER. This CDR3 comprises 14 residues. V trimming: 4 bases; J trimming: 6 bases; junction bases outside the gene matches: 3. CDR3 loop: CASSPRTGDEKLFF. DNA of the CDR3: TGCGCCAGCAGCCCGCGGACAGGGGATGAAAAACTGTTTTTT.

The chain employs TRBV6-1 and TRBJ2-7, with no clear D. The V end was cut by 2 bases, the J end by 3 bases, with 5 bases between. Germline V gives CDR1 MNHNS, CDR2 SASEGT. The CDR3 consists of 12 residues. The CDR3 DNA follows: TGTGCCAGCAGTGAAAAGGGCTACGAGCAGTACTTC. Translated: CASSEKGYEQYF.

Here the CDR3 reads CASSPWAYSNQPQHF. CDR3 nucleotide sequence: TGTGCCAGCAGTCCCTGGGCTTATAGCAATCAGCCCCAGCATTTT. The chain carries TRBV6-6 and TRBJ1-5; D unresolved. V was trimmed by 5 bases and J by 0 bases, leaving 11 bases between them. This CDR3 comprises 15 residues. CDR1 is MNHNY and CDR2 is SVGAGI in the germline V gene (reference sequence).

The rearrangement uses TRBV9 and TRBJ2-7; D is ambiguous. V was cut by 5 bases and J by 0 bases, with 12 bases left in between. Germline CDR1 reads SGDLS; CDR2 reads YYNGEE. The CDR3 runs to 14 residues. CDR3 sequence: CASSAERYSYEQYF. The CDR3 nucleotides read TGTGCCAGCAGTGCGGAACGTTACTCCTACGAGCAGTACTTC.

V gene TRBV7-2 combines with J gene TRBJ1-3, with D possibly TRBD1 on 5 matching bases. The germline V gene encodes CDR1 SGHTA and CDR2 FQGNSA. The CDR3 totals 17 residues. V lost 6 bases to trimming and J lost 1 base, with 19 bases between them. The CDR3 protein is CASSLKGRLISGNTIYF. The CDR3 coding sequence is TGTGCCAGCAGTTTAAAGGGACGGCTGATTTCTGGAAACACCATATATTTT.

In nucleotides, the CDR3 is TGTGCCAGCAGTTTTGGAGGCAATCAGCCCCAGCATTTT. Its translation is CASSFGGNQPQHF. The J gene is TRBJ1-5, the V gene TRBV6-5, with D unresolved. V dropped 4 bases and J dropped 2 bases, with 6 bases sitting between them. CDR3 length equals 13 residues. Germline V gene lookup returns CDR1 MNHEY and CDR2 SVGAGI.

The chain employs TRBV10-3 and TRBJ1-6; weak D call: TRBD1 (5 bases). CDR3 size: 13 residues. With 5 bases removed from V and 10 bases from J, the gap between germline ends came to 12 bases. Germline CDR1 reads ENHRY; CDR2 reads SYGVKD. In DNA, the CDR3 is TGTGCCATCAGTTCAGGGTACGGCTCACCCCTCCACTTT. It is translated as CAISSGYGSPLHF.

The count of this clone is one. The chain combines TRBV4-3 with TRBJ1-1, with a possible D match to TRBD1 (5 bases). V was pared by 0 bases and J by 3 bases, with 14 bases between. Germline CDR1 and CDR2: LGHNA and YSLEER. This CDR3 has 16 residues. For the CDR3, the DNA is TGCGCCAGCAGCCAAGAAGCGGGCCAGGGAGACACTGAAGCTTTCTTT. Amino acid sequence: CASSQEAGQGDTEAFF.

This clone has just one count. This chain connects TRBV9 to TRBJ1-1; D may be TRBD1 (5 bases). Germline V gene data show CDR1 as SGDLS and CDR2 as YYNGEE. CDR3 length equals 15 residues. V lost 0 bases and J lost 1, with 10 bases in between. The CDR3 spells CASSVATGTNTEAFF. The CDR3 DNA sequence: TGTGCCAGCAGCGTAGCTACGGGGACGAACACTGAAGCTTTCTTT.

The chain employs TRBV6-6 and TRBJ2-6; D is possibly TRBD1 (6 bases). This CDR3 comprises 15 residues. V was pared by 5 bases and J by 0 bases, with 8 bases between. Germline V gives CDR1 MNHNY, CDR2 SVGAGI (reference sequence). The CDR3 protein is CASSEGDSGANVLTF. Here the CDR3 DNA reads TGTGCCAGCAGTGAGGGGGACTCTGGGGCCAACGTCCTGACTTTC.

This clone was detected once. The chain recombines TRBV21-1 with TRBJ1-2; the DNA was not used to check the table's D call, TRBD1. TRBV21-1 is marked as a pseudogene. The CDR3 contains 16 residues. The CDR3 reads CASSKRGCRGHYGYTF. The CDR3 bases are TGTGCCAGCAGCAAACGTGGGTGCAGGGGGCACTATGGCTACACCTTC.

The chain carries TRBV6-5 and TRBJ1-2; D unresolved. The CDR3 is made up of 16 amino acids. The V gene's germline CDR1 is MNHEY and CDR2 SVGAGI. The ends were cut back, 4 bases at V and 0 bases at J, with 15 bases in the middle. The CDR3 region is CASSFYTVSANYGYTF. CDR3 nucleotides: TGTGCCAGCAGTTTTTACACAGTCTCAGCTAACTATGGCTACACCTTC.